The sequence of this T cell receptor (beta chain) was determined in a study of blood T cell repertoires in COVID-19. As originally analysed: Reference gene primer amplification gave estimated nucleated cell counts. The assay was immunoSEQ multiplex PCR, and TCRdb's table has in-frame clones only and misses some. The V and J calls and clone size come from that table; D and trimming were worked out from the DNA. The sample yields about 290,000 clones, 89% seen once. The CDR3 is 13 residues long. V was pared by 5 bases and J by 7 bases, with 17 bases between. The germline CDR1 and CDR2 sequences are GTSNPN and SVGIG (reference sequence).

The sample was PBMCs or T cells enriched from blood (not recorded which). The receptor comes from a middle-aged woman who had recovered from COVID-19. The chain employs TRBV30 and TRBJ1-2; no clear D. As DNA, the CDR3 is TGTGCCTGGTCTGTCGCGGGCTCAAGTGGCTACACCTTC. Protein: CAWSVAGSSGYTF.